A single sample is the source of the 22 T cell receptor beta chains below, sequenced in a study of Ad26.COV2.S vaccination and SARS-CoV-2 variants. Method: immunoSEQ multiplex PCR; TCRdb's copy keeps in-frame clones and lacks some. Altogether about 350,000 clones are present, approximately 84% being singletons, with the ten largest covering 2.5% to 3.5%. Documented treatment: about 20 received Ad26.COV2.S at low or high dose, single or two shots; 5 received placebo; per-sample allocation not given. Day 63 after the first injection of vaccine or placebo was the sampling time. The material was peripheral blood, obtained in a trial of Ad26.COV2.S vaccine versus placebo. The receptor set was obtained from a person between 18 and 60 years old who received the Ad26.COV2.S COVID-19 vaccine or a placebo.

The chain is built from TRBV27 and TRBJ2-1; D might be TRBD2 (6 bases). This CDR3 region has 15 residues. Germline CDR1 and CDR2: MNHEY and SMNVEV (reference sequence). V lost 0 bases and J lost 10, with 16 bases in between. The CDR3 spells CASSLSVGGGVEQFF. The DNA of the CDR3 is TGTGCCAGCAGTTTATCGGTGGGCGGAGGGGTGGAGCAGTTCTTC.

This sequence joins TRBV28 and TRBJ1-6; 9 nucleotides align to TRBD1. The junction had 6 bases not matched to a gene; V was cut back by 2 bases and J by 7 bases. CDR3 length: 16 residues. Germline V lookup: CDR1 MDHEN, CDR2 SYDVKM. The CDR3 here is CASSLSTGQGNSPLHF. The CDR3 DNA reads as TGTGCCAGCAGTTTAAGCACCGGACAGGGGAATTCACCCCTCCACTTT.

V and J are TRBV3-1 (or the pseudogene TRBV3-2) and TRBJ2-2, with TRBD2 matching over 9 bases. V shed 2 bases, J shed 5 bases, and the junction held 3 bases outside the gene matches. The germline CDR1 and CDR2 sequences are LGHDT and YNNKEL (reference sequence). CDR3 length equals 15 residues. CDR3 sequence: CASSQRAGGTGELFF. As DNA, the CDR3 is TGTGCCAGCAGCCAACGAGCGGGAGGTACCGGGGAGCTGTTTTTT.

V gene TRBV6-6 combines with J gene TRBJ2-7, with 7 bases matching TRBD2. CDR3 length equals 15 residues. Germline assignment: CDR1 MNHNY and CDR2 SVGAGI (reference sequence). J lost 7 bases, V lost 7 bases, and 16 bases had no gene match. CDR3 nucleotides: TGTGCCAGCAACTGGGGGGGTCCCCTACCGGGGGAGCAGTACTTC. Amino acids: CASNWGGPLPGEQYF.

V is TRBV2 and J is TRBJ2-2; D may match TRBD1 or TRBD2 (5 bases each). The V gene lost 6 bases and the J gene lost 6 bases, with 17 bases spanning the gap. The germline gives CDR1 SNHLY, CDR2 FYNNEI. The CDR3 has 15 residues. CDR3 loop: CASSTPSGTPGELFF. Written as DNA, the CDR3 is TGTGCCAGCAGCACCCCCTCCGGGACCCCCGGGGAGCTGTTTTTT.

The chain uses TRBV6-5 and TRBJ2-3, with 15 bases lining up with TRBD2. From germline, CDR1 is MNHEY and CDR2 SVGAGI. The CDR3 runs 15 residues. V was pared by 6 bases and J by 6 bases, with 4 bases of the junction left unmatched. The CDR3 spells CASRSGLAGGDTQYF. The CDR3 DNA reads TGTGCCAGCAGATCGGGACTAGCGGGAGGCGATACGCAGTATTTT.

The rearrangement links TRBV7-2 to TRBJ2-2; D perhaps matches TRBD2 (6 bases). Germline CDR1 is SGHTA and CDR2 is FQGNSA. The CDR3 is 16 residues long. Trimming pared 7 bases from V and 1 base from J, leaving 16 bases between. The CDR3 protein is CASTTRLGRNTGELFF. The CDR3 nucleotides read TGTGCCAGCACCACAAGACTAGGCAGGAACACCGGGGAGCTGTTTTTT.

As for this clone: The sample holds other DNA sequences that translate to the same CDR3. This rearrangement joins TRBV9 to TRBJ2-7, with 10 bases fitting TRBD1. CDR1 and CDR2 (germline): SGDLS, YYNGEE. CDR3 length equals 14 residues. V lost 2 bases to trimming and J lost 3 bases; unmatched junction nucleotides: 2. In nucleotides, the CDR3 is TGTGCCAGCAGCGTGGGACAGGGGAACTACGAGCAGTACTTC. It codes for CASSVGQGNYEQYF.

The rearrangement uses TRBV7-2 and TRBJ1-4; a weak D match, TRBD1 (6 bases). CDR1 SGHTA and CDR2 FQGNSA come from the germline V gene. V shed 0 bases and J shed 8 bases, with 16 bases lying between them. CDR3 length: 16 amino acids. CDR3 amino acids: CASSLAFWGAQEKLFF. As DNA, the CDR3 is TGTGCCAGCAGCTTAGCATTCTGGGGGGCTCAAGAAAAACTGTTTTTT.

The CDR3 sequence: CASRRGVNEKLFF. CDR3 nucleotides: TGTGCCAGCAGGAGGGGAGTTAATGAAAAACTGTTTTTT. The chain recombines TRBV12-3 or TRBV12-4 with TRBJ1-4, with a tentative D call TRBD1 (5 bases). The CDR3 is 13 residues long. V dropped 6 bases and J dropped 4 bases, with 9 bases sitting between them.

The table lists this clone with a few counts. This chain uses TRBV7-9 with TRBJ2-7, with 9 bases matching TRBD1. The CDR3 covers 15 residues. Germline V gene sequence: CDR1 SEHNR, CDR2 FQNEAQ (reference sequence). With V trimmed by 0 bases and J by 5 bases, 5 bases remained unmatched. CDR3 bases: TGTGCCAGCAGCTTAGCCCGGACAGGGGTGGACGAGCAGTACTTC. Translated: CASSLARTGVDEQYF.

The V and J genes are TRBV27 and TRBJ2-1; TRBD2 aligns across 11 bases. CDR1 is MNHEY, CDR2 SMNVEV, per germline (reference sequence). V trimming: 5 bases; J trimming: 2 bases; junction bases outside the gene matches: 5. The CDR3 contains 16 residues. This CDR3 reads CASSQLAGAAYNEQFF. CDR3 coding DNA: TGTGCCAGCAGTCAACTAGCGGGAGCCGCCTACAATGAGCAGTTCTTC.

V gene TRBV5-8 combines with J gene TRBJ1-2; D remains unclear. V shed 4 bases and J shed 7 bases, with 11 bases lying between them. The CDR3 extends over 12 amino acids. Germline values: CDR1 SGHTS, CDR2 YDEGEE. This CDR3 reads CASSLTWAGYTF. DNA for the CDR3: TGTGCCAGCAGCCTGACGTGGGCTGGCTACACCTTC.

The CDR3 here is CASSLGLAILQETQYF. In DNA, the CDR3 is TGTGCCAGCAGTTTAGGACTAGCGATACTCCAAGAGACCCAGTACTTC. This chain uses TRBV28 with TRBJ2-5; TRBD2 matches at 9 bases. This CDR3 contains 16 residues. From germline, CDR1 is MDHEN and CDR2 SYDVKM. The V segment lost 2 bases and the J segment 1 base; nucleotides outside the gene matches: 5. Together with reference TRBV28 and TRBJ2-5, the CDR3 gives the full variable domain: DVKVTQSSRYLVKRTGEKVFLECVQDMDHENMFWYRQDPGLGLRLIYFSYDVKMKEKGDIPEGYSVSREKKERFSLILESASTNQTSMYLCASSLGLAILQETQYFGPGTRLLVL.

The CDR3 reads CASRQGTSNYEQYF. The CDR3, as DNA: TGTGCCAGCCGCCAGGGGACGTCGAACTACGAGCAGTACTTC. The chain couples TRBV5-5 to TRBJ2-7, with TRBD1 as a possible D gene (6 bases). CDR1 SGHKS and CDR2 YYEKEE come from the germline V gene (reference sequence). V lost 7 bases to trimming and J lost 3 bases, with 17 bases between them. The CDR3 is made up of 14 amino acids.

The V and J genes are TRBV7-2 and TRBJ2-1, with D unresolved. CDR1 and CDR2 from the germline V gene are SGHTA and FQGNSA. There are 13 residues in the CDR3. V was clipped by 2 bases and J by 4 bases, with 6 bases between them. CDR3 region: CASSLFEYNEQFF. The DNA for the CDR3 is TGTGCCAGCAGCTTATTTGAATACAATGAGCAGTTCTTC.

The rearrangement joins TRBV11-2 to TRBJ2-5; TRBD1 aligns across 7 bases. CDR1 SGHAT and CDR2 FQNNGV come from the germline V gene. This CDR3 contains 18 residues. Trimming cost V 5 bases and J 2 bases; bases outside gene matches: 17. CDR3 loop: CASSQGEPGLWEQETQYF. CDR3 coding DNA: TGTGCCAGCAGCCAGGGGGAACCGGGCCTGTGGGAGCAAGAGACCCAGTACTTC.

The J gene is TRBJ1-2, the V gene TRBV3-1 (or the pseudogene TRBV3-2); D not resolved. This CDR3 region has 15 residues. The V gene lost 0 bases and the J gene lost 2 bases, with 10 bases spanning the gap. Germline V gene lookup returns CDR1 LGHDT and CDR2 YNNKEL (reference sequence). For the CDR3, the DNA is TGTGCCAGCAGCCAAGATTTGGGGAGGAACTATGGCTACACCTTC. Its translation is CASSQDLGRNYGYTF.

The chain recombines TRBV19 with TRBJ2-3, with 7 bases identical to TRBD1. This CDR3 is built from 17 residues. J lost 4 bases, V lost 5 bases, and 15 bases had no gene match. Germline V CDR1 and CDR2: LNHDA, SQIVND (reference sequence). CDR3 residues: CASSFQPGQKVPDTQYF. CDR3 nucleotides: TGTGCCAGTAGTTTTCAACCGGGACAGAAGGTACCAGATACGCAGTATTTT. Supplemented by reference TRBV19 and TRBJ2-3, the full variable domain reads DGGITQSPKYLFRKEGQNVTLSCEQNLNHDAMYWYRQDPGQGLRLIYYSQIVNDFQKGDIAEGYSVSREKKESFPLTVTSAQKNPTAFYLCASSFQPGQKVPDTQYFGPGTRLTVL.

The chain uses TRBV5-5 and TRBJ1-4; no clear D gene. CDR3 length: 14 residues. Trimming left V 1 base short and J 3 bases short, with 7 bases between. Germline V lookup: CDR1 SGHKS, CDR2 YYEKEE (reference sequence). CDR3 amino acids: CASSLRGSNEKLFF. DNA of the CDR3: TGTGCCAGCAGCTTGCGGGGATCTAATGAAAAACTGTTTTTT.

The table lists this clone with a count of one. This chain's CDR3 is CASSSPGVKSPTQYF. As DNA, the CDR3 is TGTGCCAGCAGCTCCCCTGGAGTAAAGAGCCCGACCCAGTACTTC. This chain uses TRBV7-9 with TRBJ2-5; no firm D call. This CDR3 has 15 amino acids. The germline V gene encodes CDR1 SEHNR and CDR2 FQNEAQ (reference sequence). V dropped 4 bases and J dropped 7 bases, with 19 bases sitting between them.

This clone has a handful of counts. The rearrangement links TRBV19 to TRBJ2-2, with a weak D call TRBD1 (6 bases). Germline V gene data show CDR1 as LNHDA and CDR2 as SQIVND (reference sequence). V was shortened by 1 base and J by 7 bases, with 13 bases between the two germline ends. The CDR3 has 15 amino acids. The CDR3 DNA reads as TGTGCCAGTAGTATAGCTCAGGGGACGGGCGGGGAGCTGTTTTTT. It is translated as CASSIAQGTGGELFF.